Described below is a single TCR beta chain sequence and its context. Its antigen is still unknown. The CDR3 spans 14 residues. V dropped 7 bases and J dropped 5 bases, with 15 bases sitting between them. Germline V lookup: CDR1 SEHNR, CDR2 FQNEAQ (reference sequence). This sample stems from a study of cytomegalovirus exposure and HLA in healthy donors. General study findings and limits: The study listed around 150 cytomegalovirus-associated TCR beta chains.

A multiplex PCR was run with 60 Vbeta primers and 13 Jbeta primers. Measured with immunoSEQ multiplex PCR; TCRdb has only the in-frame clones, and not every one. The table lists around 51,000 clones. The sequence came from a man between 40 and 49 years old in good health and CMV-seropositive. Sequencing was carried out using PBMCs. This chain links TRBV7-9 with TRBJ2-1; D not certain. The CDR3 DNA sequence: TGTGCCAGCACCCTGGTGGGTGGAGACAATGAGCAGTTCTTC. Translated, it gives CASTLVGGDNEQFF.